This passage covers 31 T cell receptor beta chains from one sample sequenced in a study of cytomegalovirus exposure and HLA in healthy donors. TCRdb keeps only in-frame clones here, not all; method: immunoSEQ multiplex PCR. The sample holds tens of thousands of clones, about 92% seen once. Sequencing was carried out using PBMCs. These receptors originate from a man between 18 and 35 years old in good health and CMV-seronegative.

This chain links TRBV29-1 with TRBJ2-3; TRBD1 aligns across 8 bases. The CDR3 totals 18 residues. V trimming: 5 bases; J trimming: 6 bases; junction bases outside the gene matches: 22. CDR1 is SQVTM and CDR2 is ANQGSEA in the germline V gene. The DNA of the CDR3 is TGCAGCGTTTATAACCCGGGAGCCCGGACAGGGTTTACTGATACGCAGTATTTT. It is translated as CSVYNPGARTGFTDTQYF.

CDR3 in amino acids: CASSSRRQTGGWGYTF. The CDR3 DNA sequence: TGTGCCAGCAGTTCCAGAAGACAGACAGGGGGCTGGGGCTACACCTTC. The chain couples TRBV6-5 to TRBJ1-2, with 10 bases identical to TRBD1. Germline-derived CDR1 and CDR2 are MNHEY and SVGAGI. The V gene end was trimmed by 4 bases and the J gene end by 8 bases; junction bases not matched to a gene: 13. The CDR3 runs 16 residues.

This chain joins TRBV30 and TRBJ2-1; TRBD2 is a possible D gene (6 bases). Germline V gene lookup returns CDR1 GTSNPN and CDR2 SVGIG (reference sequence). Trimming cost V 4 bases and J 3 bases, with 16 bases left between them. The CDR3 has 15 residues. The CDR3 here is CAWTIPSDHYNEQFF. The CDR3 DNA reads TGTGCCTGGACCATACCTAGCGACCACTACAATGAGCAGTTCTTC.

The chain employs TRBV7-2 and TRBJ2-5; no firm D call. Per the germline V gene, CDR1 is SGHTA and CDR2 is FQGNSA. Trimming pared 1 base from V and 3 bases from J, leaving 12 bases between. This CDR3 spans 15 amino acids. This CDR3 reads CASSLGPYAEETQYF. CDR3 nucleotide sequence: TGTGCCAGCAGCTTAGGGCCTTACGCGGAAGAGACCCAGTACTTC. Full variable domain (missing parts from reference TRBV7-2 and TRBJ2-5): GAGVSQSPSNKVTEKGKDVELRCDPISGHTALYWYRQSLGQGLEFLIYFQGNSAPDKSGLPSDRFSAERTGGSVSTLTIQRTQQEDSAVYLCASSLGPYAEETQYFGPGTRLLVL.

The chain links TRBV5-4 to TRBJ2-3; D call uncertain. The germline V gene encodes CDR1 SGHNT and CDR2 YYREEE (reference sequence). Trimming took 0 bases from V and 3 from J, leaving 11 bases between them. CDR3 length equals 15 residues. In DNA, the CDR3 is TGTGCCAGCAGCTTGGGGTTAGACGGGACAGATACGCAGTATTTT. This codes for CASSLGLDGTDTQYF.

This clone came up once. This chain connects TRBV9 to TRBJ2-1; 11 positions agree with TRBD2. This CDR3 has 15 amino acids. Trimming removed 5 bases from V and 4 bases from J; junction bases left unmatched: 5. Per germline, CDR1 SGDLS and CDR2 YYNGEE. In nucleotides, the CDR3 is TGTGCCAGCAGTGCGGGACTAGCGGTTTACAATGAGCAGTTCTTC. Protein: CASSAGLAVYNEQFF. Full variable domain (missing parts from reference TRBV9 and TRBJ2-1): DSGVTQTPKHLITATGQRVTLRCSPRSGDLSVYWYQQSLDQGLQFLIQYYNGEERAKGNILERFSAQQFPDLHSELNLSSLELGDSALYFCASSAGLAVYNEQFFGPGTRLTVL.

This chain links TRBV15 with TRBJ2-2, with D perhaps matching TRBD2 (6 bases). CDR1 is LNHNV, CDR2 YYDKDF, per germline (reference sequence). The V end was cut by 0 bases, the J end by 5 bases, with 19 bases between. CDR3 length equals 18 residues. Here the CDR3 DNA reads TGTGCCACCAGCAGAGACGGGGATTTCGGGAGTGAAACCGGGGAGCTGTTTTTT. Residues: CATSRDGDFGSETGELFF. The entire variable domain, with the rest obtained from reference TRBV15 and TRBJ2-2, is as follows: DAMVIQNPRYQVTQFGKPVTLSCSQTLNHNVMYWYQQKSSQAPKLLFHYYDKDFNNEADTPDNFQSRRPNTSFCFLDIRSPGLGDTAMYLCATSRDGDFGSETGELFFGEGSRLTVL.

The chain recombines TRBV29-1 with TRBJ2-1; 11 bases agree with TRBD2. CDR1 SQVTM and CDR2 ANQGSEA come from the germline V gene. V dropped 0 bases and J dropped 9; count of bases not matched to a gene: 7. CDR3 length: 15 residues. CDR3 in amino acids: CSVEEALAGVAEQFF. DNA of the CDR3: TGCAGCGTTGAAGAGGCACTAGCGGGAGTTGCTGAGCAGTTCTTC.

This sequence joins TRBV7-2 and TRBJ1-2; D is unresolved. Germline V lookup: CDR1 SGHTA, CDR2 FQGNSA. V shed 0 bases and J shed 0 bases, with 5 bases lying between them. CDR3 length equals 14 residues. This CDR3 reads CASSLAGANYGYTF. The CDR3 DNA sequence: TGTGCCAGCAGCTTAGCGGGAGCTAACTATGGCTACACCTTC.

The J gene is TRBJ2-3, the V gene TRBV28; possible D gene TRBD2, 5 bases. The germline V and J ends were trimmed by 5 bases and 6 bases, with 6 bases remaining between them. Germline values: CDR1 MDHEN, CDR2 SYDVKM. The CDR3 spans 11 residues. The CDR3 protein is CASSPGDTQYF. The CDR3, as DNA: TGTGCCAGCAGTCCGGGGGATACGCAGTATTTT.

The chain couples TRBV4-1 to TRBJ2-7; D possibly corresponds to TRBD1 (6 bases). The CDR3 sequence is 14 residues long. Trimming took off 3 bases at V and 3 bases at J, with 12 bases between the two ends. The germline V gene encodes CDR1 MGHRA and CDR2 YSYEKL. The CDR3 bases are TGCGCCAGCAGCCAGGCCAAGGACAGCTACGAGCAGTACTTC. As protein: CASSQAKDSYEQYF.

CDR3 residues: CASSQEGTGGAEEQYF. The DNA for the CDR3 is TGTGCCAGCAGCCAAGAGGGGACAGGGGGCGCAGAGGAGCAGTACTTC. V and J are TRBV4-2 and TRBJ2-7, with 12 nucleotides matching TRBD1. CDR1 LGHNA and CDR2 YNFKEQ come from the germline V gene. The junction had 7 bases not matched to a gene; V was cut back by 0 bases and J by 7 bases. The CDR3 is 16 amino acids.

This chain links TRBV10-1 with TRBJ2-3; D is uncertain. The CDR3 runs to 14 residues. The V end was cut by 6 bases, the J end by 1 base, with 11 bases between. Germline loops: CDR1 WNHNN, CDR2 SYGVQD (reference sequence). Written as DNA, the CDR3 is TGCGCCAGCAGCCGAAGCCTACGCACAGATACGCAGTATTTT. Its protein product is CASSRSLRTDTQYF.

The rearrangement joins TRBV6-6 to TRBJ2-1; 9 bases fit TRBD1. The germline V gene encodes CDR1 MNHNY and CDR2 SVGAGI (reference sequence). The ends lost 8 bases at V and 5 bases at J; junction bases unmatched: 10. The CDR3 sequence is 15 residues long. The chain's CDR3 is CASGPGTGPNNEQFF. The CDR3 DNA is TGTGCCAGCGGGCCCGGGACAGGGCCCAACAATGAGCAGTTCTTC.

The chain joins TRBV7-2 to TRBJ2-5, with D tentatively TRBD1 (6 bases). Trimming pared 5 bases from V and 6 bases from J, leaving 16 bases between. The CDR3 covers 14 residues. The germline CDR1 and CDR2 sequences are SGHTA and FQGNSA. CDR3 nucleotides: TGTGCCAGCAGCCCCGGACAGTGGGGGAAGACCCAGTACTTC. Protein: CASSPGQWGKTQYF.

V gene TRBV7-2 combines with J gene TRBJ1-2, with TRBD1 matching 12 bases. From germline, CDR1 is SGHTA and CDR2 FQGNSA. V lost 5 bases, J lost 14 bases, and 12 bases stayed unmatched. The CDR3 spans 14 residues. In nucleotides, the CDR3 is TGTGCCAGCAGCGCCGGGACAGGGGGCATGGCGGGTACCTTC. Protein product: CASSAGTGGMAGTF. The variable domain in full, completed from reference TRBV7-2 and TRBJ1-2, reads GAGVSQSPSNKVTEKGKDVELRCDPISGHTALYWYRQSLGQGLEFLIYFQGNSAPDKSGLPSDRFSAERTGGSVSTLTIQRTQQEDSAVYLCASSAGTGGMAGTFGSGTRLTVV.

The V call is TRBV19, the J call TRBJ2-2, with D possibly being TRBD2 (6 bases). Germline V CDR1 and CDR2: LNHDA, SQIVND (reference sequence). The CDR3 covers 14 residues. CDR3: CVSGTSLNTGELFF. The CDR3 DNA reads TGTGTCAGCGGAACTAGCCTTAACACCGGGGAGCTGTTTTTT.

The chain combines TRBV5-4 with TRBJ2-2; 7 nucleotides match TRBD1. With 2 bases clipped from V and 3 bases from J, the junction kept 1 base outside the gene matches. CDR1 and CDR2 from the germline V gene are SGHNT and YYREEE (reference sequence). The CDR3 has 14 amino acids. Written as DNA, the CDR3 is TGTGCCAGCAGCTTAACAGGGGACACCGGGGAGCTGTTTTTT. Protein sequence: CASSLTGDTGELFF.

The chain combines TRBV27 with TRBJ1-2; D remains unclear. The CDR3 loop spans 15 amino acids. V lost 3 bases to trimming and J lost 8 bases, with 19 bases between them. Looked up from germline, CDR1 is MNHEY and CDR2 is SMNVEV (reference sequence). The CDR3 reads CASSLLPPRLRGYTF. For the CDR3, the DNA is TGTGCCAGCAGTTTGCTTCCCCCCCGGCTCAGGGGCTACACCTTC.

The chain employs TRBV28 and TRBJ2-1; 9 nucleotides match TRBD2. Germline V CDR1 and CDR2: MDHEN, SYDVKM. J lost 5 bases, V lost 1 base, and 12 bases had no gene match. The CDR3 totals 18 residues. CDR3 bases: TGTGCCAGCAGTTTATACATCCTAGCGGGAACGGTTGACAATGAGCAGTTCTTC. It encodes CASSLYILAGTVDNEQFF.

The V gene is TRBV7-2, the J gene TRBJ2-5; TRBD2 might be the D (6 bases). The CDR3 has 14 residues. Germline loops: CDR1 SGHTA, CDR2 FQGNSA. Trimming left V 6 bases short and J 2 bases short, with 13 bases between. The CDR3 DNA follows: TGTGCCAGCAGTCGAGGGCGGGGTCAAGAGACCCAGTACTTC. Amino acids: CASSRGRGQETQYF.

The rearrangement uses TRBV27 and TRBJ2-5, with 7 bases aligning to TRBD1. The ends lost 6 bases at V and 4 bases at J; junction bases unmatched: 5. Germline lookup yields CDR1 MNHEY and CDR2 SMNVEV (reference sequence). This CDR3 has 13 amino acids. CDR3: CASSNRDRETQYF. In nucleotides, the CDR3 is TGTGCCAGCAGCAACCGGGACAGAGAGACCCAGTACTTC.

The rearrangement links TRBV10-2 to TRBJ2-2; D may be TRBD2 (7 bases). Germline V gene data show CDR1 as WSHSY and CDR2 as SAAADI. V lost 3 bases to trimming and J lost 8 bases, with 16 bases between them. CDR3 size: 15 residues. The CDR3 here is CASSDRGAWMGELFF. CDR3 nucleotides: TGCGCCAGCAGTGATCGGGGGGCTTGGATGGGGGAGCTGTTTTTT.

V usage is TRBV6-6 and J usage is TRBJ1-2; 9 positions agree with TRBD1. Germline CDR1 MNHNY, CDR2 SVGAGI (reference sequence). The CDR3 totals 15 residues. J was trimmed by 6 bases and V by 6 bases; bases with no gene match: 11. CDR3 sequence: CASSDNLDRGNGYTF. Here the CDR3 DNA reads TGTGCCAGCAGCGATAATCTGGACAGGGGAAATGGCTACACCTTC.

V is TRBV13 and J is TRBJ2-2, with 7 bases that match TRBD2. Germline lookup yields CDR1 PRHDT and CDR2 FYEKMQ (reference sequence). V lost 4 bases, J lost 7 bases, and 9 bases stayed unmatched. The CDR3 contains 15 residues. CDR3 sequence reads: CASSSRPAGSGELFF. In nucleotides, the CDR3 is TGTGCCAGCAGCTCCCGTCCAGCGGGAAGCGGGGAGCTGTTTTTT.

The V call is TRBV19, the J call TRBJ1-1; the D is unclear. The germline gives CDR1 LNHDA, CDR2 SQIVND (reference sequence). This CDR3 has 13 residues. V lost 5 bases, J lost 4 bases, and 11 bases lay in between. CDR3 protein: CASSPSSGTEAFF. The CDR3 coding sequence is TGTGCCAGTAGTCCCTCGTCGGGCACTGAAGCTTTCTTT.

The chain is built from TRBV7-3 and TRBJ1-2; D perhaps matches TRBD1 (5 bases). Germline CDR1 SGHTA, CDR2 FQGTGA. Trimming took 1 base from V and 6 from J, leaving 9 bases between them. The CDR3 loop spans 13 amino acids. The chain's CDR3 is CASSLMVGDGYTF. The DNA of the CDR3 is TGTGCCAGCAGCTTAATGGTAGGGGATGGCTACACCTTC.

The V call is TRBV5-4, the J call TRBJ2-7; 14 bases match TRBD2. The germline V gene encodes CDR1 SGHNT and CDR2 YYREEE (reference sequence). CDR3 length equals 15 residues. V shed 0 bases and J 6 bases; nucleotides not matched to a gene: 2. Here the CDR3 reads CASSLGLAGGGEQYF. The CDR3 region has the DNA TGTGCCAGCAGCTTGGGACTAGCGGGAGGGGGCGAGCAGTACTTC.

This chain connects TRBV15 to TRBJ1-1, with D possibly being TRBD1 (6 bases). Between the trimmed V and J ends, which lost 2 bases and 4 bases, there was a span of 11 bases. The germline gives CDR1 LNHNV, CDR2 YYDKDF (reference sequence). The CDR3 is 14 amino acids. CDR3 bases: TGTGCCACCAGCAGAACTAGGGGGTTCACTGAAGCTTTCTTT. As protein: CATSRTRGFTEAFF.

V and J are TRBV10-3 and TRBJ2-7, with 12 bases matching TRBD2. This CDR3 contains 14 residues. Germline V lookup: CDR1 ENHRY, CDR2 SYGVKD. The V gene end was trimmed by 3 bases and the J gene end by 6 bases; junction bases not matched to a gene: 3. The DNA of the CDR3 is TGTGCCATCAGTGAACTAGCGGGAGGATCCGAGCAGTACTTC. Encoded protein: CAISELAGGSEQYF.

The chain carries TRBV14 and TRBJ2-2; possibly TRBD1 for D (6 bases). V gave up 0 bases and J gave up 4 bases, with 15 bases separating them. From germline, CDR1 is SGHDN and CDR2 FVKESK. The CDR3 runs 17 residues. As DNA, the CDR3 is TGTGCCAGCAGCCAAGATCGGTCAGGGGAACTCACCGGGGAGCTGTTTTTT. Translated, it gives CASSQDRSGELTGELFF.